The clone carrying this T cell receptor (beta chain) was counted ten times or more. Next came a second PCR, run for roughly 6 to 11 cycles, which used a sample-barcoded 5' primer along with a J-beta primer mix. MiXCR, applied by TCRdb to the 5' RACE reads, yields one record per CDR3 protein. The sample holds about 650,000 distinct CDR3 sequences, about 32% seen once. These data originate in a study of blood T cells in healthy people across ages. The sample was blood. This clonotype was obtained from a woman of 80 years or more in good health.

CDR3 nucleotides: TGTGCCAGCAGACCGGCGAACAGGGCTCGCGAGACCCAGTACTTC. It is translated as CASRPANRARETQYF. The chain joins TRBV27 to TRBJ2-5, with D possibly matching TRBD1 (6 bases). Germline V gene sequence: CDR1 MNHEY, CDR2 SMNVEV (reference sequence). V was trimmed by 6 bases and J by 5 bases, leaving 19 bases between them. CDR3 size: 15 residues.